Presented here are 14 T cell receptor beta chains from one specimen sequenced in a study of Tregs in tolerant kidney transplant recipients. Method: immunoSEQ multiplex PCR; TCRdb's copy keeps in-frame clones and lacks some. Seen here are roughly 80,000 clones, about 98% observed once, and the top ten hold approximately 0.56%. Sequencing was performed on CD4+ T cells from blood, taken before the transplant. These receptors were taken from a human donor who received a combined kidney and bone marrow transplant.

The chain uses TRBV5-8 and TRBJ2-5; 7 positions agree with TRBD1. Germline V gives CDR1 SGHTS, CDR2 YDEGEE. With 1 base clipped from V and 7 bases from J, the junction kept 7 bases outside the gene matches. The CDR3 has 14 amino acids. CDR3 sequence reads: CASSLRRGLGTQYF. CDR3 sequence (DNA): TGTGCCAGCAGCTTGAGAAGGGGGCTTGGGACCCAGTACTTC.

The chain is built from TRBV9 and TRBJ1-5; D remains unclear. The CDR3 consists of 10 residues. Germline CDR1 SGDLS, CDR2 YYNGEE. V dropped 7 bases and J dropped 8 bases, with 7 bases sitting between them. Here the CDR3 reads CASGEEPQHF. CDR3 DNA: TGTGCCAGCGGGGAGGAGCCCCAGCATTTT.

The chain uses TRBV15 and TRBJ1-4, with 12 bases identical to TRBD1. The V segment lost 8 bases and the J segment 8 bases; nucleotides outside the gene matches: 15. CDR1 LNHNV and CDR2 YYDKDF come from the germline V gene (reference sequence). The CDR3 extends over 17 amino acids. The CDR3 sequence is CATSGTGGIIREEKLFF. CDR3 bases: TGTGCCACCTCCGGGACAGGGGGCATTATTCGGGAGGAAAAACTGTTTTTT.

The rearrangement uses TRBV7-8 and TRBJ2-7; TRBD2 aligns across 7 bases. The V and J ends lost 3 bases and 2 bases, in that order; junction bases with no gene match: 7. CDR1 is SGHVS and CDR2 is FQNEAQ in the germline V gene. The CDR3 has 15 residues. The CDR3 nucleotides read TGTGCCAGCAGCTTGGAAGTAGCGGGCGCCTACGAGCAGTACTTC. Translating gives CASSLEVAGAYEQYF.

The chain couples TRBV27 to TRBJ2-1, with TRBD2 identical over 9 bases. The CDR3 spans 15 residues. Germline V gene lookup returns CDR1 MNHEY and CDR2 SMNVEV (reference sequence). V dropped 5 bases and J dropped 4; count of bases not matched to a gene: 6. CDR3 amino acids: CASSPERGAYNEQFF. The CDR3, as DNA: TGTGCCAGCAGTCCGGAGCGGGGGGCTTACAATGAGCAGTTCTTC.

This sequence joins TRBV5-1 and TRBJ2-1; no clear D. With 4 bases removed from V and 0 bases from J, the gap between germline ends came to 11 bases. CDR3 length: 15 residues. CDR1 is SGHRS, CDR2 YFSETQ, per germline. The CDR3 sequence is CASSLPLSSYNEQFF. CDR3 bases: TGCGCCAGCAGCCTTCCCTTGAGCTCCTACAATGAGCAGTTCTTC.

This chain links TRBV11-2 with TRBJ2-1, with TRBD2 matching over 8 bases. This CDR3 has 14 amino acids. With 4 bases clipped from V and 8 bases from J, the junction kept 7 bases outside the gene matches. CDR1 SGHAT and CDR2 FQNNGV come from the germline V gene. The CDR3 DNA reads TGTGCCAGCAGCTCCGGACTAGCAATCGATGAGCAGTTCTTC. Translation: CASSSGLAIDEQFF. The variable domain in full, completed from reference TRBV11-2 and TRBJ2-1, reads EAGVAQSPRYKIIEKRQSVAFWCNPISGHATLYWYQQILGQGPKLLIQFQNNGVVDDSQLPKDRFSAERLKGVDSTLKIQPAKLEDSAVYLCASSSGLAIDEQFFGPGTRLTVL.

The chain uses TRBV11-2 and TRBJ1-2; no clear D. This CDR3 is built from 13 residues. V lost 5 bases, J lost 3 bases, and 10 bases lay in between. Germline lookup yields CDR1 SGHAT and CDR2 FQNNGV. The CDR3 DNA sequence: TGTGCCAGCAGCGCCCGCGGGCACTATGGCTACACCTTC. Translated: CASSARGHYGYTF.

This sequence joins TRBV19 and TRBJ1-3, with D maybe TRBD1 (6 bases). Trimming pared 8 bases from V and 4 bases from J, leaving 18 bases between. Germline loops: CDR1 LNHDA, CDR2 SQIVND (reference sequence). The CDR3 length is 15 residues. CDR3 nucleotide sequence: TGTGCCAGTGGGGGAGACAGGACGGGAGGAAACACCATATATTTT. Translation: CASGGDRTGGNTIYF.

The J gene is TRBJ2-3, the V gene TRBV4-3; 8 bases align to TRBD2. Looked up from germline, CDR1 is LGHNA and CDR2 is YSLEER. The trim removed 0 bases at V and 7 bases at J, leaving 15 bases unmatched. The CDR3 is 18 amino acids. The CDR3 region has the DNA TGCGCCAGCAGCCAAGACCCATCTGGCCGGGGGGGTCGATATACGCAGTATTTT. Translation: CASSQDPSGRGGRYTQYF.

The chain links TRBV7-7 to TRBJ2-5; TRBD1 matches 11 bases. V shed 4 bases, J shed 4 bases, and the junction held 5 bases outside the gene matches. CDR1 is SSHAT and CDR2 is FNYEAQ in the germline V gene (reference sequence). The CDR3 loop spans 15 amino acids. The CDR3 loop is CASSSGQGGLETQYF. The CDR3 nucleotides are TGTGCCAGCAGCTCGGGACAGGGGGGCTTAGAGACCCAGTACTTC. Full variable domain (outside the CDR3, taken from reference TRBV7-7 and TRBJ2-5): GAGVSQSPRYKVTKRGQDVTLRCDPISSHATLYWYQQALGQGPEFLTYFNYEAQPDKSGLPSDRFSAERPEGSISTLTIQRTEQRDSAMYRCASSSGQGGLETQYFGPGTRLLVL.

The chain recombines TRBV19 with TRBJ2-7; a weak D match, TRBD1 (6 bases). CDR3 size: 15 residues. Germline assignment: CDR1 LNHDA and CDR2 SQIVND (reference sequence). Trimming took 5 bases from V and 2 from J, leaving 16 bases between them. DNA for the CDR3: TGTGCCAGTAGTTATACCGGGACACCAACCTACGAGCAGTACTTC. Amino acids: CASSYTGTPTYEQYF.

The J gene is TRBJ1-1, the V gene TRBV4-3; D is unclear. Trimming removed 0 bases at V and 3 bases at J, with 8 bases between. The germline V gene encodes CDR1 LGHNA and CDR2 YSLEER. The CDR3 contains 14 residues. CDR3 sequence reads: CASSQDIGYTEAFF. The CDR3 DNA reads as TGCGCCAGCAGCCAAGATATCGGGTACACTGAAGCTTTCTTT.

The chain combines TRBV5-1 with TRBJ2-1; a weak D match, TRBD1 (5 bases). The CDR3 extends over 13 amino acids. V lost 9 bases, J lost 7 bases, and 17 bases lay in between. From germline, CDR1 is SGHRS and CDR2 YFSETQ. The CDR3 sequence: CATSRDRSNEQFF. The CDR3 DNA reads TGCGCCACCAGTCGCGACAGATCTAATGAGCAGTTCTTC.